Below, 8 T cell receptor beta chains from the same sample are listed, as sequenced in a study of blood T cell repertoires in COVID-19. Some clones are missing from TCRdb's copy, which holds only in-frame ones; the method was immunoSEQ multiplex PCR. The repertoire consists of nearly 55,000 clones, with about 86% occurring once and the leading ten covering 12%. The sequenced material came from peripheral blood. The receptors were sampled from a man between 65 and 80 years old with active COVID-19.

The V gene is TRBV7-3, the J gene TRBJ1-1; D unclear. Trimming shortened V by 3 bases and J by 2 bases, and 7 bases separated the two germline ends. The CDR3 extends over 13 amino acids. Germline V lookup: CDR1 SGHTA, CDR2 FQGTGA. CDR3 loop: CASSFGDNTEAFF. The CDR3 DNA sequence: TGTGCCAGCAGCTTCGGGGATAACACTGAAGCTTTCTTT.

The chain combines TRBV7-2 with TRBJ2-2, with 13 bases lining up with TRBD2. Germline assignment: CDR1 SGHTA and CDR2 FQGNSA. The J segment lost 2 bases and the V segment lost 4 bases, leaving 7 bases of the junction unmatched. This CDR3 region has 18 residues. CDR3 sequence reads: CASSYLRLAGGNTGELFF. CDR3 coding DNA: TGTGCCAGCAGCTACCTAAGACTAGCGGGGGGCAACACCGGGGAGCTGTTTTTT. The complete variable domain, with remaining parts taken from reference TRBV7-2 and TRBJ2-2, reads GAGVSQSPSNKVTEKGKDVELRCDPISGHTALYWYRQSLGQGLEFLIYFQGNSAPDKSGLPSDRFSAERTGGSVSTLTIQRTQQEDSAVYLCASSYLRLAGGNTGELFFGEGSRLTVL.

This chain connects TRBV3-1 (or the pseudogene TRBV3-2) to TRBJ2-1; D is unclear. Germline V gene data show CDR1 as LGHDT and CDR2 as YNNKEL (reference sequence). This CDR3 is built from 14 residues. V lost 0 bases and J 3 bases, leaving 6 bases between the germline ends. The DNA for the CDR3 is TGTGCCAGCAGCCAAGAGGCCTTCTACAATGAGCAGTTCTTC. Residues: CASSQEAFYNEQFF.

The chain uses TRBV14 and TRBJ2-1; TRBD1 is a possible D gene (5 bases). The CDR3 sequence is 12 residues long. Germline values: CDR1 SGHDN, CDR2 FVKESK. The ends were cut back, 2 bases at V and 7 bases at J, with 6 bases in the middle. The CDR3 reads CASSQNRNEQFF. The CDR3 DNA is TGTGCCAGCAGCCAAAACAGGAATGAGCAGTTCTTC.

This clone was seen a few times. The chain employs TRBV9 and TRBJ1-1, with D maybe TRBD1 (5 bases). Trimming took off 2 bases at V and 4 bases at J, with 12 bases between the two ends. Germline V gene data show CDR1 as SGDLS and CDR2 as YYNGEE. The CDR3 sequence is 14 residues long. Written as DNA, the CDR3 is TGTGCCAGCAGCGTGGGGGGGAGTAGCACTGAAGCTTTCTTT. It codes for CASSVGGSSTEAFF. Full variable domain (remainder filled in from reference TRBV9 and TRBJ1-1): DSGVTQTPKHLITATGQRVTLRCSPRSGDLSVYWYQQSLDQGLQFLIQYYNGEERAKGNILERFSAQQFPDLHSELNLSSLELGDSALYFCASSVGGSSTEAFFGQGTRLTVV.

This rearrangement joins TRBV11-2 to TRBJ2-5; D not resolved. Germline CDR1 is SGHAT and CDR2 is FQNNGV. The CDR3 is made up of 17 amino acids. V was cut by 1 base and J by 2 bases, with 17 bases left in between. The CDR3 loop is CASSLVFRKFGQETQYF. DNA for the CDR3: TGTGCCAGCAGCTTAGTGTTCAGGAAATTTGGGCAAGAGACCCAGTACTTC.

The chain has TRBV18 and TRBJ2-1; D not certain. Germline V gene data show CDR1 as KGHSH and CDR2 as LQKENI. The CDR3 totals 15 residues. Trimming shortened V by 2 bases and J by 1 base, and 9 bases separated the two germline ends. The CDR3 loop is CASSPEAVSYNEQFF. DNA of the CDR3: TGTGCCAGCTCACCAGAGGCAGTGTCCTACAATGAGCAGTTCTTC.

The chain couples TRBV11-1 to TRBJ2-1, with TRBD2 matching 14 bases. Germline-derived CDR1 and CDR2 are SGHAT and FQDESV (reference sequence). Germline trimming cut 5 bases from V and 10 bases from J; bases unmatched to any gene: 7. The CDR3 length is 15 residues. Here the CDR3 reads CASSLGLAGGGEQFF. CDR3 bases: TGTGCCAGCAGCCTAGGACTAGCGGGGGGTGGGGAGCAGTTCTTC. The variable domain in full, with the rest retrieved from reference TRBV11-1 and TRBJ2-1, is EAEVAQSPRYKITEKSQAVAFWCDPISGHATLYWYRQILGQGPELLVQFQDESVVDDSQLPKDRFSAERLKGVDSTLKIQPAELGDSAMYLCASSLGLAGGGEQFFGPGTRLTVL.